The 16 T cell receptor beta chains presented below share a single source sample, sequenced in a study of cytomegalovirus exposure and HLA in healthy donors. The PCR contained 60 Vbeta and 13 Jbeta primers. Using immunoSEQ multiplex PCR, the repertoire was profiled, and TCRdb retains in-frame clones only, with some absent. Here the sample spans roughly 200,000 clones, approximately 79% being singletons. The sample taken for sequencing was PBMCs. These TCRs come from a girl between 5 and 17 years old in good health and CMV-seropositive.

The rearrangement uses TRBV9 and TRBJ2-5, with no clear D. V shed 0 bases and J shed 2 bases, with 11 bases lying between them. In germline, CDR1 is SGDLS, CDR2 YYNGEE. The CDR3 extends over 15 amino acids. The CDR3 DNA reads TGTGCCAGCAGCGTAGCTCTCGACTTACAAGAGACCCAGTACTTC. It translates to CASSVALDLQETQYF.

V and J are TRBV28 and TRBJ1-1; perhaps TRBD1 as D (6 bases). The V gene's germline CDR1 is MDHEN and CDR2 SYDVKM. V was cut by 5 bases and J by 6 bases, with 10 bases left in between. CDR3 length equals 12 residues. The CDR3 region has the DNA TGTGCCAGCAGTCCGGACAGTTCTGAAGCTTTCTTT. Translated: CASSPDSSEAFF. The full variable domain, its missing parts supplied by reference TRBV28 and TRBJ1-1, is DVKVTQSSRYLVKRTGEKVFLECVQDMDHENMFWYRQDPGLGLRLIYFSYDVKMKEKGDIPEGYSVSREKKERFSLILESASTNQTSMYLCASSPDSSEAFFGQGTRLTVV.

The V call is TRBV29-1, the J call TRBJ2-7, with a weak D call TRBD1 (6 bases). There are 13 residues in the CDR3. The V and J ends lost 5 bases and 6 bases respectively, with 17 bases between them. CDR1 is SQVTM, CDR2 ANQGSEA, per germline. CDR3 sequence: CSVSVGGPTEQYF. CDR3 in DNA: TGCAGCGTTAGTGTAGGGGGTCCAACCGAGCAGTACTTC.

CDR3 nucleotides: TGTGCCAGCAGCCATGGCGGGGGCTCCTACGAGCAGTACTTC. Residues: CASSHGGGSYEQYF. V and J are TRBV4-2 and TRBJ2-7; 7 bases map to TRBD2. Germline CDR1 and CDR2: LGHNA and YNFKEQ. Trimming removed 3 bases from V and 0 bases from J; junction bases left unmatched: 2. This CDR3 is built from 14 residues.

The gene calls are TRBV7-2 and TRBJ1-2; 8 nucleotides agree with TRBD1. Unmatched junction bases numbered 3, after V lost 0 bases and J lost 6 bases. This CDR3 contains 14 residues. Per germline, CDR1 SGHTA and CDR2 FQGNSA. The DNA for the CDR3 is TGTGCCAGCAGCTTAGCCCAGGGGGCGCATGGCTACACCTTC. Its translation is CASSLAQGAHGYTF. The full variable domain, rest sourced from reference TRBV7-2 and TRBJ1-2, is GAGVSQSPSNKVTEKGKDVELRCDPISGHTALYWYRQSLGQGLEFLIYFQGNSAPDKSGLPSDRFSAERTGGSVSTLTIQRTQQEDSAVYLCASSLAQGAHGYTFGSGTRLTVV.

In DNA form, the CDR3 reads TGTGCCAGCAGCGGCACGGGGTTCCCAAATTACGAGCAGTACTTC. Its translation: CASSGTGFPNYEQYF. This sequence joins TRBV7-8 and TRBJ2-7; TRBD2 might be the D (5 bases). This CDR3 region has 15 residues. CDR1 SGHVS and CDR2 FQNEAQ come from the germline V gene. V dropped 5 bases and J dropped 4 bases, with 18 bases sitting between them.

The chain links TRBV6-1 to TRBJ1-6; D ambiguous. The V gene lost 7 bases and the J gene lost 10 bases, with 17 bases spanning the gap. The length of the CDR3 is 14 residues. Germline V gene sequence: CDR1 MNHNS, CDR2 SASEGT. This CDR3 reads CASTRDTPVSPLHF. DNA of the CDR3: TGTGCCAGCACCCGTGACACGCCCGTATCACCCCTCCACTTT.

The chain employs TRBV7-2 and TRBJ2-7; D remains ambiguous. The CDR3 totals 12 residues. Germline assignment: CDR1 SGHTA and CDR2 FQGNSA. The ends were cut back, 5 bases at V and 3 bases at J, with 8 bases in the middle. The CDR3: CASSLYIYEQYF. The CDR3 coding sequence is TGTGCCAGCAGCCTATATATCTACGAGCAGTACTTC.

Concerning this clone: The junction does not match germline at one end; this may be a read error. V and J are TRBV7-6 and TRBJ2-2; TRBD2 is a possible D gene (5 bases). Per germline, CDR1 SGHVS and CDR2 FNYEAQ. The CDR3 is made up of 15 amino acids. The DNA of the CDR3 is TGTGCCAGCAGCCTAGCTTTCTCGAACACCGGGGAGCTGTTTTTT. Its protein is CASSLAFSNTGELFF.

The CDR3, as DNA: TGTGCCAGCAGCTTAACCCGACAGGCCCCCTTTTATGGCTACACCTTC. This codes for CASSLTRQAPFYGYTF. This rearrangement joins TRBV11-2 to TRBJ1-2; possibly TRBD1 for D (6 bases). The CDR3 spans 16 residues. CDR1 and CDR2 from the germline V gene are SGHAT and FQNNGV. Trimming left V 2 bases short and J 5 bases short, with 18 bases between.

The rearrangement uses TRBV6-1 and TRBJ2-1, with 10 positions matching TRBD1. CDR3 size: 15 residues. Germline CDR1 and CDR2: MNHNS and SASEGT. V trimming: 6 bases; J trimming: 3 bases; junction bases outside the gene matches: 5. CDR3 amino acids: CASSADRGNYNEQFF. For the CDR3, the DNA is TGTGCCAGCAGCGCGGACAGGGGGAACTACAATGAGCAGTTCTTC.

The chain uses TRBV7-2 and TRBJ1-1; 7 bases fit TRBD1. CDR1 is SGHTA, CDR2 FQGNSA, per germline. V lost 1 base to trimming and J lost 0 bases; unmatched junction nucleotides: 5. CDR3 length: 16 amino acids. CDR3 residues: CASSLGTGQMNTEAFF. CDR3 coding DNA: TGTGCCAGCAGCTTAGGGACAGGCCAGATGAACACTGAAGCTTTCTTT.

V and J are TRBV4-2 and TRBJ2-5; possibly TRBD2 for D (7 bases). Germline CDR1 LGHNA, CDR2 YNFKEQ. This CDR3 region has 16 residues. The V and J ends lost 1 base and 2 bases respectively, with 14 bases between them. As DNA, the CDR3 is TGTGCCAGCAGCCAAGGGGGGCTAGCGGTACAAGAGACCCAGTACTTC. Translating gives CASSQGGLAVQETQYF.

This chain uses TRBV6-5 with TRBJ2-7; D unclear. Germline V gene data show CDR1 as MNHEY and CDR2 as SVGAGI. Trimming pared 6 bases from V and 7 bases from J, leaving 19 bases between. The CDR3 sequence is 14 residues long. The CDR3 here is CASRRVEAHREQYF. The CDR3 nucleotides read TGTGCCAGCAGACGGGTAGAGGCCCATCGGGAGCAGTACTTC.

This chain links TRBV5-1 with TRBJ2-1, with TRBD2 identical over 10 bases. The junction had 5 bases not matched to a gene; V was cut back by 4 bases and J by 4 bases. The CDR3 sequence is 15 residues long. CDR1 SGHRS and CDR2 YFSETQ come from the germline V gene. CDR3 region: CASSEIAGGYNEQFF. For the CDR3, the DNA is TGCGCCAGCAGCGAAATAGCGGGGGGATACAATGAGCAGTTCTTC.

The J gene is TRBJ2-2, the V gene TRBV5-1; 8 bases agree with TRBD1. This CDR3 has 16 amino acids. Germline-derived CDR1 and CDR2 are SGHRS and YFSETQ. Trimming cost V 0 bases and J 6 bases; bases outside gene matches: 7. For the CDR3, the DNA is TGCGCCAGCAGCTTGGCAGGGACAGGCGTCGCCGGGGAGCTGTTTTTT. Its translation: CASSLAGTGVAGELFF.